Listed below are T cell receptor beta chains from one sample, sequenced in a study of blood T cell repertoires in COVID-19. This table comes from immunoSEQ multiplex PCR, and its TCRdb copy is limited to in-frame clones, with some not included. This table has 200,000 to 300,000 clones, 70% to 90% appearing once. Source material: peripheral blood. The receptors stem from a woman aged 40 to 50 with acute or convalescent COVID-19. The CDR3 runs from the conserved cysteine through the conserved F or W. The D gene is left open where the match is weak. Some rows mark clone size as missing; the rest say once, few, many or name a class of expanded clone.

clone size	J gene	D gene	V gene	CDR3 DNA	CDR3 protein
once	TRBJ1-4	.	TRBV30	TGTGCCTGGAGTCGCGATGAGGGCAATCAGTTTTTT	CAWSRDEGNQFF
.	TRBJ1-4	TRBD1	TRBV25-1	TGTGCCAGCAGTGCAACAGGGGCCCCAAATGAAAAACTGTTTTTT	CASSATGAPNEKLFF
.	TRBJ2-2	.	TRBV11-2	TGTGCCAGCAGCCGTTCACTTGCGGGGTTGAACACCGGGGAGCTGTTTTTT	CASSRSLAGLNTGELFF
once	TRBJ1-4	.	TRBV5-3	TGTGCCAGAAGCTTGCGGGGTCCGAGGGAAAAACTGTTTTTT	CARSLRGPREKLFF
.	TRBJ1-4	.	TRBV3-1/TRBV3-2	TGTGCCAGCAGCCCCGAGTTGGCAGGAACTAATGAAAAACTGTTTTTT	CASSPELAGTNEKLFF
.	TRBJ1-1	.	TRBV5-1	TGCGCCAGTACAACAGGGTTCGGAACTGAAGCTTTCTTT	CASTTGFGTEAFF
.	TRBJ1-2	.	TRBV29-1	TGCAGCGTTCGAACTTTCTACACCTTC	CSVRTFYTF
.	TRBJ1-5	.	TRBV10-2	TGCGCCAGCACGGGAGTTTATAGCAATCAGCCCCAGCATTTT	CASTGVYSNQPQHF
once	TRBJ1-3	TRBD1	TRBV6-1	TGTGCCAGCAGTGAAGCTAGACAGGGGGCGACCGGAAACACCATATATTTT	CASSEARQGATGNTIYF
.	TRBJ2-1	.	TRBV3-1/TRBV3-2	TGTGCCAGCAGCCAAGAGGCCCCCCCCCACTACAATGAGCAGTTCTTC	CASSQEAPPHYNEQFF
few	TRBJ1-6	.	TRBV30	TGTGCCTGGGGGACTCCCGGAGATAATTCACCCCTCCACTTT	CAWGTPGDNSPLHF
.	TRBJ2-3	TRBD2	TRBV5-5	TGTGCCAGCAGTTCTCAGGGTAGCGGGGTCACAGATACGCAGTATTTT	CASSSQGSGVTDTQYF
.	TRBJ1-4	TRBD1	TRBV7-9	TGTGCCAGCAGCTTACAGGGGGCTGGTGAAAAACTGTTTTTT	CASSLQGAGEKLFF
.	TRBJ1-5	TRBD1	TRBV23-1	TGCGCCAGCAGTCAATTTTACCGACCGGGACAGGGGGAGGTAGGCAATCAGCCCCAGCATTTT	CASSQFYRPGQGEVGNQPQHF
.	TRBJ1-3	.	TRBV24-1	TGTGCCACCAGTGAAACCCGAGGGGGAAACACCATATATTTT	CATSETRGGNTIYF
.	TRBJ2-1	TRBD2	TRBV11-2	TGTGCCAGCAGCTCTAAGACTAGCCCCCTTTCCTCAGATGAGCAGTTCTTC	CASSSKTSPLSSDEQFF
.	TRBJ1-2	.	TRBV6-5	TGTGCCAGCAGATCACGGGGTGGCTACACCTTC	CASRSRGGYTF
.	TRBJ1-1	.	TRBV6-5	TGTGCCAGCAGTTACCGGCGGCAAGCTTTCTTT	CASSYRRQAFF
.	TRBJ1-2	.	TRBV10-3	TGTGCCACAGGGGACGCTAACTATGGCTACACCTTC	CATGDANYGYTF
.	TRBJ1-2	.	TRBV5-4	TGTGCCAGCCGGGGTGGAGCTAACTATGGCTACACCTTC	CASRGGANYGYTF
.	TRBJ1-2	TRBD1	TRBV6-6	TGTGCCAGCAGTACGACAGGGTCTGGCTACACCTTC	CASSTTGSGYTF
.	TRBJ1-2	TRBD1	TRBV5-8	TGTGCCAGCAGGCAGGGGGTAAACTATGGCTACACCTTC	CASRQGVNYGYTF
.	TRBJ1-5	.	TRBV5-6	TGTGCCAGCAGCTTCCGACAGACGGTAGGGCAGCCCCAGCATTTT	CASSFRQTVGQPQHF
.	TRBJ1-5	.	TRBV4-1	TGCGCCAGCAGCCACGGAGTCAATCAGCCCCAGCATTTT	CASSHGVNQPQHF
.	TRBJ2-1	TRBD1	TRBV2	TGTGCCAGCCGCAGACAGGGGGAGACGAATGAGCAGTTCTTC	CASRRQGETNEQFF
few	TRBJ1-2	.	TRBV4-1	TGCGCCAGCAGCCAACCTACCCTCGGCAGGGCACCCTATGGCTACACCTTC	CASSQPTLGRAPYGYTF
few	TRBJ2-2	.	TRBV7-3	TGTGCCAGCAGAGTCACGAGGGACACCGGGGAGCTGTTTTTT	CASRVTRDTGELFF
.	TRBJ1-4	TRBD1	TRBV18	TGTGCCAGCTCACTACAGGGGAGTGGGACTAATGAAAAACTGTTTTTT	CASSLQGSGTNEKLFF
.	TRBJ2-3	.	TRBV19	TGTGCCAGCCGGGACTCATCGCATACGCAGTATTTT	CASRDSSHTQYF
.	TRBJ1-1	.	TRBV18	TGTGCCAGCTCACCACGAGACAAAAACACTGAAGCTTTCTTT	CASSPRDKNTEAFF
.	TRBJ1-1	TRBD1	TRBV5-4	TGTGCCAGCAGCCCGCTCGAGAGGGGGCTGACTGAAGCTTTCTTT	CASSPLERGLTEAFF
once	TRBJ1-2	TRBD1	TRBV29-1	TGCAGTGTCGCCGGACAGGGAAGAGGCTACACCTTC	CSVAGQGRGYTF
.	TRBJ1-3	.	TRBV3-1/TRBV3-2	TGTGCCAGCAGTCAAACGGTCTCTGGAAACACCATATATTTT	CASSQTVSGNTIYF
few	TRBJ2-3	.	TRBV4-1	TGCGCCAGCAGCCAAGGGCAGACTAGCACAGATACGCAGTATTTT	CASSQGQTSTDTQYF
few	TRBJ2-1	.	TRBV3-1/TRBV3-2	TGTGCCAGCAGCCAAGCATATAAGGGGGGGAATGAGCAGTTCTTC	CASSQAYKGGNEQFF